Each of the 18 T cell receptor beta chains below was sequenced from the same sample in a study of cytotoxic CD8 clonotypes in ibrutinib-treated CLL listed by TCRdb under 2021. Libraries were made using the immunoSEQ multiplex PCR assay. TCRdb re-hosts the immuneACCESS table, in-frame sequences only. Its copies lack some clones; in the studies checked, an unresolved V gene accounts for under half of them, and the cause for the rest is not known. The sample contains some 300,000 clones, approximately 80% of them found a single time. Roughly 7% of the sample lies in the top ten. The source material was PBMCs, sampled before ibrutinib treatment. Receptors originate from a human donor with chronic lymphocytic leukemia.

The chain carries TRBV27 and TRBJ1-5; D unresolved. The germline gives CDR1 MNHEY, CDR2 SMNVEV (reference sequence). This CDR3 spans 13 amino acids. V shed 5 bases and J shed 0 bases, with 5 bases lying between them. In DNA, the CDR3 is TGTGCCAGCAGTAAAAATAGCAATCAGCCCCAGCATTTT. Residues: CASSKNSNQPQHF.

The chain employs TRBV6-5 and TRBJ1-2, with 8 bases matching TRBD1. The germline V gene encodes CDR1 MNHEY and CDR2 SVGAGI. The CDR3 is made up of 13 amino acids. The trim removed 6 bases at V and 6 bases at J, leaving 6 bases unmatched. The CDR3 protein is CASRATGVDGYTF. CDR3 in DNA: TGTGCCAGCAGAGCGACAGGGGTGGATGGCTACACCTTC.

The gene calls are TRBV7-9 and TRBJ1-1; weak D call: TRBD1 (5 bases). The CDR3 spans 15 residues. V lost 5 bases and J 4 bases, leaving 17 bases between the germline ends. In germline, CDR1 is SEHNR, CDR2 FQNEAQ (reference sequence). CDR3 amino acids: CASSRPGPAATEAFF. CDR3 in DNA: TGTGCCAGCAGCCGACCGGGGCCCGCCGCCACTGAAGCTTTCTTT. The whole variable domain, filled in from reference TRBV7-9 and TRBJ1-1, reads DTGVSQNPRHKITKRGQNVTFRCDPISEHNRLYWYRQTLGQGPEFLTYFQNEAQLEKSRLLSDRFSAERPKGSFSTLEIQRTEQGDSAMYLCASSRPGPAATEAFFGQGTRLTVV.

V is TRBV6-5 and J is TRBJ1-3, with 9 bases fitting TRBD1. Germline trimming cut 6 bases from V and 3 bases from J; bases unmatched to any gene: 6. The germline gives CDR1 MNHEY, CDR2 SVGAGI. The CDR3 has 15 residues. CDR3 sequence: CASRPGTGYGNTIYF. The CDR3 nucleotides read TGTGCCAGCAGGCCCGGGACAGGGTATGGAAACACCATATATTTT.

V gene TRBV9 combines with J gene TRBJ2-1; 15 nucleotides agree with TRBD2. Losses at the gene ends were 2 bases for V and 2 bases for J; bases not matched to a gene: 5. This CDR3 is 18 amino acids long. Germline lookup yields CDR1 SGDLS and CDR2 YYNGEE. The CDR3, as DNA: TGTGCCAGCAGCGTCGGACTAGCGGGAGGGCCGCCCTACAATGAGCAGTTCTTC. As protein: CASSVGLAGGPPYNEQFF.

This chain uses TRBV28 with TRBJ2-7, with TRBD2 matching 8 bases. The germline V gene has CDR1 MDHEN and CDR2 SYDVKM. Trimming took 4 bases from V and 7 from J; bases not matched to a gene: 12. The CDR3 extends over 15 amino acids. DNA for the CDR3: TGTGCCAGCAGTTCTATATACCCCGGGGGGGGAGAGCAGTACTTC. It translates to CASSSIYPGGGEQYF.

The rearrangement links TRBV19 to TRBJ1-1; 7 nucleotides align to TRBD1. Germline values: CDR1 LNHDA, CDR2 SQIVND (reference sequence). The junction had 17 bases not matched to a gene; V was cut back by 3 bases and J by 1 base. The length of the CDR3 is 19 residues. The CDR3 loop reads CASSMRLYRDRRRNTEAFF. DNA for the CDR3: TGTGCCAGTAGTATGCGCCTCTACCGGGACAGAAGGAGGAACACTGAAGCTTTCTTT.

The chain carries TRBV7-9 and TRBJ1-4; perhaps TRBD1 as D (6 bases). The CDR3 is made up of 15 amino acids. Germline CDR1 and CDR2: SEHNR and FQNEAQ (reference sequence). Trimming took 5 bases from V and 3 from J, leaving 13 bases between them. The CDR3 DNA reads TGTGCCAGCAGCGCCGGACAGACATCTAATGAAAAACTGTTTTTT. As protein: CASSAGQTSNEKLFF.

The rearrangement links TRBV18 to TRBJ1-1; D might be TRBD1 (6 bases). The CDR3 is made up of 15 amino acids. CDR1 and CDR2 (germline): KGHSH, LQKENI. The ends were cut back, 4 bases at V and 1 base at J, with 13 bases in the middle. This chain's CDR3 is CASSRAGTSNTEAFF. The CDR3 DNA reads TGTGCCAGCTCACGAGCCGGGACATCGAACACTGAAGCTTTCTTT.

The chain joins TRBV13 to TRBJ2-1; possible D gene TRBD1, 5 bases. V was clipped by 0 bases and J by 4 bases, with 16 bases between them. The CDR3 totals 17 residues. The V gene's germline CDR1 is PRHDT and CDR2 FYEKMQ (reference sequence). CDR3 bases: TGTGCCAGCAGCTTAGGCCGTTTAGGGGTTCTATACAATGAGCAGTTCTTC. It yields the protein CASSLGRLGVLYNEQFF.

CDR3 in amino acids: CAISVGLGNTIYF. The CDR3, as DNA: TGTGCCATCAGTGTTGGGCTTGGAAACACCATATATTTT. The chain employs TRBV10-3 and TRBJ1-3, with D hard to call. The CDR3 has 13 residues. Deletions cut 4 bases from V and 3 bases from J, with 7 bases between. The germline gives CDR1 ENHRY, CDR2 SYGVKD.

The table lists this clone with a few counts. The gene calls are TRBV2 and TRBJ2-7; TRBD2 agrees at 8 bases. V shed 3 bases, J shed 1 base, and the junction held 2 bases outside the gene matches. Germline CDR1 and CDR2: SNHLY and FYNNEI. The CDR3 totals 14 residues. This CDR3 is CASSDRGGSYEQYF. The CDR3 DNA is TGTGCCAGCAGTGACCGGGGGGGATCCTACGAGCAGTACTTC.

This chain uses TRBV14 with TRBJ2-1, with TRBD2 identical over 9 bases. Germline V gene data show CDR1 as SGHDN and CDR2 as FVKESK. There are 14 residues in the CDR3. Trimming removed 4 bases from V and 9 bases from J; junction bases left unmatched: 7. The CDR3 sequence is CASSRAGGPVEQFF. CDR3 nucleotide sequence: TGTGCCAGCAGCCGCGCGGGAGGGCCTGTTGAGCAGTTCTTC.

As regards this clone: Other nucleotide sequences in the sample specify the same CDR3. The CDR3 sequence is CASSLVNTGELFF. The CDR3 DNA reads as TGCGCCAGCAGCTTGGTGAACACCGGGGAGCTGTTTTTT. This sequence joins TRBV5-1 and TRBJ2-2; D not certain. CDR3 length: 13 amino acids. Germline values: CDR1 SGHRS, CDR2 YFSETQ. V dropped 0 bases and J dropped 1 base, with 1 base sitting between them.

This clone occurred a few times. The rearrangement uses TRBV7-6 and TRBJ2-1, with D hard to call. The length of the CDR3 is 13 residues. Germline V gene sequence: CDR1 SGHVS, CDR2 FNYEAQ. The V end lost 7 bases, the J end lost 5 bases, and 12 bases lay between the germline ends. CDR3 protein: CASMGSAHNEQFF. CDR3 sequence (DNA): TGTGCCAGCATGGGCTCAGCTCACAATGAGCAGTTCTTC.

This chain links TRBV4-2 with TRBJ2-4, with TRBD2 matching 13 bases. There are 19 residues in the CDR3. Germline V gives CDR1 LGHNA, CDR2 YNFKEQ. The V segment lost 1 base and the J segment 4 bases; nucleotides outside the gene matches: 10. CDR3 sequence: CASSQVLMGTSGDKNIQYF. CDR3 bases: TGTGCCAGCAGCCAAGTGTTAATGGGGACTAGCGGGGATAAAAACATTCAGTACTTC.

The chain links TRBV19 to TRBJ2-3, with D unresolved. The CDR3 is made up of 14 amino acids. Germline CDR1 LNHDA, CDR2 SQIVND (reference sequence). V was clipped by 6 bases and J by 2 bases, with 12 bases between them. CDR3 bases: TGTGCCAGTAGCCCGGGTAGGATCACAGATACGCAGTATTTT. Protein sequence: CASSPGRITDTQYF.

The V gene is TRBV10-2, the J gene TRBJ2-1, with 11 bases fitting TRBD2. The V gene end was trimmed by 6 bases and the J gene end by 6 bases; junction bases not matched to a gene: 7. The CDR3 runs to 15 residues. Germline values: CDR1 WSHSY, CDR2 SAAADI. This chain's CDR3 is CASRFPGLAANEQFF. The CDR3 nucleotides are TGCGCCAGCAGATTCCCGGGACTAGCGGCCAATGAGCAGTTCTTC.